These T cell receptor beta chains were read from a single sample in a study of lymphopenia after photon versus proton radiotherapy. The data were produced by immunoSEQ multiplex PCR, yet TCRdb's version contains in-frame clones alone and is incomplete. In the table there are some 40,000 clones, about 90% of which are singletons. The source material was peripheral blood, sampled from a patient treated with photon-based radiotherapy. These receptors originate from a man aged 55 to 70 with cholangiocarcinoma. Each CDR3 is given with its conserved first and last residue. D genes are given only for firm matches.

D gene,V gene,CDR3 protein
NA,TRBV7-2,CAMMAGNNYGYTF
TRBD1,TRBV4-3,CASSQGRDREQYF
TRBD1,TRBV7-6,CASSLGQGAAYEQYF
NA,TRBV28,CASSLFGSAYEQYF
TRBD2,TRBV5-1,CASSLATTVLAGVTDTQYF
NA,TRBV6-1,CASSGDRGGGTDTQYF
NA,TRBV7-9,CASSLEVQYEQYF
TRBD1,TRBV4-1,CASSPTQGWDTGELFF
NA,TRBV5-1,CASSVGPGIGRENEQFF
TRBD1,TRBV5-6,CASSPTGANSPLHF
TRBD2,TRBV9,CASSARRAGGTGELFF
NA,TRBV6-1,CASSEARGTLPLGYTF
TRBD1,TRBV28,CASSMPGQVYSGNTIYF
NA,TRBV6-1,CASSNSNQPQHF
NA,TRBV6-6,CASSKRGEGFAYEQYF
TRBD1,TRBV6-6,CASSLPRQGNQPQHF
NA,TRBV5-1,CASSPNRGVEGYTF
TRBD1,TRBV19,CASSVGQTNTGELFF
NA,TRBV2,CASSGEQDSYEQYF
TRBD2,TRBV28,CASSFAFGTSGKSNTQYF
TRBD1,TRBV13,CASSARQGNFGSEQFF
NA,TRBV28,CASTPWAEQETQYF
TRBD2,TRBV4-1,CASSRGLAGVGEQFF
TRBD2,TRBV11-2,CASSLAGTSGLGSYNEQFF
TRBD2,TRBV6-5,CASSYGTSGRVYEQYF
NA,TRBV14,CASSQALGGDEKLFF
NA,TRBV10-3,CAIRPRSVTGELFF
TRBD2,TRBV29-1,CSVEGGVFDEQFF
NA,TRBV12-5,CASGPGQGGNIQYF
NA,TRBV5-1,CASSLTQNTGELFF
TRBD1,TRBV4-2,CASSQAQGDYEQYF
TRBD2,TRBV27,CASSLKREGYEQYF
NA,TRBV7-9,CASSYTRDPGQPQHF
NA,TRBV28,CASLQDVSYNEQFF
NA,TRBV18,CASSPGTHGMNTEAFF
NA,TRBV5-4,CASSPRDRLQETQYF
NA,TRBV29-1,CSVGGGISTLDTQYF